A single sample is the source of the 21 T cell receptor beta chains below, sequenced in a study of lung T cells in sarcoidosis with Löfgren's syndrome. TCRdb re-called the reads with MiXCR, one entry per CDR3 protein. The data contain 55,000 to 80,000 distinct CDR3 sequences, less than 25% of them singletons. Source material: CD4+ T cells from PBMCs. These receptor sequences come from a human donor with sarcoidosis (Löfgren's syndrome or another form), or a control subject (not recorded which).

This clonotype was counted ten times or more. The chain uses TRBV20-1 and TRBJ2-7, with 10 bases aligning to TRBD2. The germline V gene has CDR1 DFQATT and CDR2 SNEGSKA (reference sequence). This CDR3 contains 14 residues. The junction had 6 bases not matched to a gene; V was cut back by 2 bases and J by 5 bases. CDR3: CSARRPGLANEQYF. In DNA, the CDR3 is TGCAGTGCTAGAAGGCCGGGACTAGCGAACGAGCAGTACTTC.

In this sample, this clonotype turned up many times. The rearrangement uses TRBV28 and TRBJ2-7; TRBD2 aligns across 9 bases. The length of the CDR3 is 14 residues. Looked up from germline, CDR1 is MDHEN and CDR2 is SYDVKM. The V segment lost 6 bases and the J segment 4 bases; nucleotides outside the gene matches: 7. This CDR3 reads CASSPASGIYEQYF. DNA for the CDR3: TGTGCCAGCAGCCCGGCTAGCGGGATTTACGAGCAGTACTTC.

This sequence joins TRBV19 and TRBJ1-5, with D tentatively TRBD1 (6 bases). V gave up 7 bases and J gave up 6 bases, with 10 bases separating them. Germline-derived CDR1 and CDR2 are LNHDA and SQIVND (reference sequence). CDR3 length equals 12 residues. DNA of the CDR3: TGTGCCAGTAAGGCAGGGGCTCAGCCCCAGCATTTT. Residues: CASKAGAQPQHF.

There are a few counts of this clonotype. The V gene is TRBV6-4, the J gene TRBJ2-7; weak D call: TRBD1 (5 bases). V lost 3 bases, J lost 2 bases, and 14 bases lay in between. The CDR3 consists of 15 residues. Germline V gives CDR1 MRHNA, CDR2 SNTAGT. The CDR3 protein is CASSDELGATYEQYF. CDR3 nucleotide sequence: TGTGCCAGCAGTGATGAATTAGGGGCCACCTACGAGCAGTACTTC.

This clonotype was counted at least ten times. V and J are TRBV28 and TRBJ1-1; 7 bases are a match to TRBD1. The J segment lost 1 base and the V segment lost 5 bases, leaving 4 bases of the junction unmatched. This CDR3 comprises 14 residues. The germline V gene has CDR1 MDHEN and CDR2 SYDVKM. The CDR3 nucleotides read TGTGCCAGCAGTGGAGGGGGCCCGAACACTGAAGCTTTCTTT. This sequence encodes CASSGGGPNTEAFF.

A few counts support this clonotype. The genes are TRBV28 and TRBJ2-2, with 13 nucleotides matching TRBD2. Germline values: CDR1 MDHEN, CDR2 SYDVKM. The CDR3 is 18 residues long. J gave up 4 bases and V 4 bases, and 9 bases lay outside the gene matches. This CDR3 reads CASSSLRLAGGGTGELFF. CDR3 in DNA: TGTGCCAGCAGTTCCCTGCGACTAGCGGGAGGAGGCACCGGGGAGCTGTTTTTT.

This clonotype appeared many times. This rearrangement joins TRBV20-1 to TRBJ1-1; possibly TRBD1 for D (5 bases). This CDR3 is 13 amino acids long. Germline CDR1 DFQATT, CDR2 SNEGSKA (reference sequence). The V and J ends lost 4 bases and 1 base respectively, with 10 bases between them. CDR3 bases: TGCAGTGCTAAAAAGGACACGAACACTGAAGCTTTCTTT. Its translation is CSAKKDTNTEAFF.

This clonotype has more than one count but fewer than ten. The chain uses TRBV19 and TRBJ1-2; D is ambiguous. Looked up from germline, CDR1 is LNHDA and CDR2 is SQIVND (reference sequence). This CDR3 comprises 14 residues. V lost 5 bases to trimming and J lost 4 bases, with 14 bases between them. In DNA form, the CDR3 reads TGTGCCAGTAGTCCATCTTCAGGTATCTATGGCTACACCTTC. The encoded protein is CASSPSSGIYGYTF. The variable domain in full, completed from reference TRBV19 and TRBJ1-2, reads DGGITQSPKYLFRKEGQNVTLSCEQNLNHDAMYWYRQDPGQGLRLIYYSQIVNDFQKGDIAEGYSVSREKKESFPLTVTSAQKNPTAFYLCASSPSSGIYGYTFGSGTRLTVV.

This clonotype ranks as medium-sized. This chain joins TRBV6-6 and TRBJ2-3; D is tentatively TRBD1 or TRBD2 (5 bases each). CDR1 is MNHNY, CDR2 SVGAGI, per germline (reference sequence). V lost 0 bases to trimming and J lost 2 bases, with 9 bases between them. The length of the CDR3 is 15 residues. The CDR3 nucleotides are TGTGCCAGCAGTTACTCCGGGGCCTACACAGATACGCAGTATTTT. Protein sequence: CASSYSGAYTDTQYF.

V is TRBV10-3 and J is TRBJ2-7, with D unclear. This CDR3 spans 11 amino acids. In germline, CDR1 is ENHRY, CDR2 SYGVKD. Trimming stripped 11 bases from V and 7 bases from J, with 15 bases between. The CDR3 loop is CAASQQEEQYF. The CDR3 coding sequence is TGTGCCGCCAGCCAGCAGGAAGAGCAGTACTTC.

This clonotype was detected only a few times. This rearrangement joins TRBV19 to TRBJ1-1, with a possible D match to TRBD1 (5 bases). Deletions cut 4 bases from V and 0 bases from J, with 15 bases between. Germline CDR1 and CDR2: LNHDA and SQIVND (reference sequence). CDR3 length: 16 amino acids. The CDR3: CASSNGGSGMNTEAFF. Here the CDR3 DNA reads TGTGCCAGTAGTAATGGGGGATCGGGAATGAACACTGAAGCTTTCTTT.

This clonotype was picked up many times. The chain links TRBV7-9 to TRBJ1-1; 7 positions agree with TRBD1. V shed 5 bases, J shed 0 bases, and the junction held 9 bases outside the gene matches. The CDR3 has 16 amino acids. In germline, CDR1 is SEHNR, CDR2 FQNEAQ (reference sequence). CDR3 sequence: CASSERQGGMNTEAFF. In nucleotides, the CDR3 is TGTGCCAGCAGCGAACGACAGGGAGGCATGAACACTGAAGCTTTCTTT.

This clonotype was seen many times. This CDR3 is CASSLQGGPGLFF. CDR3 in DNA: TGTGCCAGCAGTTTACAGGGTGGACCTGGGCTGTTTTTT. This chain connects TRBV28 to TRBJ1-4; D possibly corresponds to TRBD1 (5 bases). Germline loops: CDR1 MDHEN, CDR2 SYDVKM. Trimming left V 2 bases short and J 14 bases short, with 15 bases between. CDR3 length: 13 residues.

This clonotype was counted ten times or more. The chain uses TRBV6-1 and TRBJ1-2, with D perhaps matching TRBD1 (6 bases). The CDR3 is made up of 13 amino acids. Germline values: CDR1 MNHNS, CDR2 SASEGT. The V end was cut by 6 bases, the J end by 7 bases, with 15 bases between. The CDR3 coding sequence is TGTGCCAGCAGGTTTACAGGGAACCGTGGCTACACCTTC. It is translated as CASRFTGNRGYTF.

Many counts were recorded for this clonotype. J is TRBJ1-1 and V is TRBV27, with D maybe TRBD1 (5 bases). V lost 0 bases and J lost 11, with 13 bases in between. The CDR3 spans 13 residues. Germline V gives CDR1 MNHEY, CDR2 SMNVEV (reference sequence). This chain's CDR3 is CASSLSGRGPAFF. The DNA of the CDR3 is TGTGCCAGCAGTTTATCGGGGAGGGGCCCGGCTTTCTTT.

This clonotype was seen repeatedly, ten times or more. This chain connects TRBV28 to TRBJ1-1, with D perhaps matching TRBD1 (5 bases). Germline assignment: CDR1 MDHEN and CDR2 SYDVKM. The CDR3 covers 16 residues. V lost 3 bases, J lost 1 base, and 15 bases lay in between. This chain's CDR3 is CASSLLNRDWNTEAFF. In nucleotides, the CDR3 is TGTGCCAGCAGTTTGTTAAACCGGGACTGGAACACTGAAGCTTTCTTT.

This clonotype was observed many times. The chain uses TRBV15 and TRBJ2-5; no reliable D call. This CDR3 region has 14 residues. V lost 0 bases to trimming and J lost 2 bases, with 7 bases between them. Germline values: CDR1 LNHNV, CDR2 YYDKDF (reference sequence). The CDR3 coding sequence is TGTGCCACCAGCAGAGATCGACTTCAAGAGACCCAGTACTTC. As protein: CATSRDRLQETQYF.

The table lists this clonotype with many counts. The V call is TRBV6-2 or TRBV6-3, the J call TRBJ2-1; a possible D gene is TRBD2 (5 bases). CDR1 MNHEY and CDR2 SVGEGT come from the germline V gene. CDR3 length: 15 amino acids. The V and J ends lost 6 bases and 4 bases respectively, with 16 bases between them. CDR3 nucleotide sequence: TGTGCCAGCAGATCCCCTGGCGGGTTATACAATGAGCAGTTCTTC. Its translation: CASRSPGGLYNEQFF.

This clonotype was detected a few times. The rearrangement links TRBV12-3 or TRBV12-4 to TRBJ2-1; 16 nucleotides line up with TRBD2. J was trimmed by 6 bases and V by 5 bases; bases with no gene match: 10. This CDR3 is 18 amino acids long. The CDR3 here is CASSLRLGTSGRANEQFF. The CDR3 region has the DNA TGTGCCAGCAGTCTAAGACTCGGGACTAGCGGGAGGGCCAATGAGCAGTTCTTC.

With regard to this clonotype: This may be a read error, as it is one base from a much larger clone. Since no conserved phenylalanine or tryptophan closes the CDR3, a read error is the likely cause. The gene calls are TRBV11-2 and TRBJ2-7, with 7 nucleotides matching TRBD1. The trim removed 7 bases at V and 4 bases at J, leaving 13 bases unmatched. The CDR3 spans 15 residues. Germline V CDR1 and CDR2: SGHAT, FQNNGV. Here the CDR3 reads CASTITGTAFYEQYL. The CDR3 DNA reads as TGTGCCAGCACCATAACCGGGACAGCCTTTTACGAGCAGTACCTC.

Ten or more counts support this clonotype. The chain couples TRBV7-9 to TRBJ2-7; perhaps TRBD2 as D (6 bases). The CDR3 runs to 14 residues. Germline CDR1 SEHNR, CDR2 FQNEAQ (reference sequence). V was shortened by 5 bases and J by 5 bases, with 16 bases between the two germline ends. The CDR3 sequence: CASSRGAPLDEQYF. CDR3 DNA: TGTGCCAGCAGCCGCGGGGCACCCCTGGACGAGCAGTACTTC.